The text below deals with one T cell receptor (beta chain). The entry originates in a study of CD8 T cells in ankylosing spondylitis. This CDR3 region has 14 residues. V lost 4 bases and J 4 bases, leaving 14 bases between the germline ends. Germline assignment: CDR1 SGHTA and CDR2 FQGNSA. TCRdb called the 5' RACE reads again in MiXCR, with one record for every CDR3 protein. The table includes 40,000 or so distinct CDR3 sequences, around 10% detected once. This clonotype was obtained from a male donor with ankylosing spondylitis or in good health (not recorded which). What was sequenced was blood, either unsorted or a sorted T cell fraction (not recorded which). V gene TRBV7-2 combines with J gene TRBJ2-7; tentative D call: TRBD1 (6 bases). CDR3 sequence: CASSSSTDRYEQYF. The CDR3 DNA is TGTGCCAGCAGCTCGTCGACGGACAGATACGAGCAGTACTTC.